This T cell receptor beta chain was sequenced in a study of CD8+CD57+ T cells in acquired aplastic anemia. Study-wide background: Roughly 3 ug was the average amount of DNA from sorted CD4+ and CD8+ cells. Read counts for CD4+ cells (from healthy donors) averaged about 10.8 million. Study-level findings and limits: Patients and controls were not found to differ significantly in CD8+ Simpson's diversity. Researchers report that around 30 CD8+ CDR3 sequences appeared in both patients and controls.

CDR1 LGHDT and CDR2 YNNKEL come from the germline V gene (reference sequence). The V end was cut by 7 bases, the J end by 3 bases, with 15 bases between. This CDR3 region has 14 residues. This clonotype was recorded only once. Its matching antigen is unknown. Genomic DNA was employed as the template in profiling TCR beta VDJ and CDR3. MiXCR was run by TCRdb on the reads, yielding one entry per CDR3 protein. The sample lists some 410,000 distinct CDR3 sequences, around 68% occurring once. The clonotype originates from a human donor in good health, serving as a control. This chain joins TRBV3-1 and TRBJ1-1, with D possibly matching TRBD1 (6 bases). Sequencing was performed on sorted CD4+, CD8+, or CD8+CD57+ T cells (not recorded which) from PBMCs. CDR3 in amino acids: CASTEGGGHTEAFF. In nucleotides, the CDR3 is TGTGCCAGCACCGAAGGGGGGGGGCACACTGAAGCTTTCTTT.